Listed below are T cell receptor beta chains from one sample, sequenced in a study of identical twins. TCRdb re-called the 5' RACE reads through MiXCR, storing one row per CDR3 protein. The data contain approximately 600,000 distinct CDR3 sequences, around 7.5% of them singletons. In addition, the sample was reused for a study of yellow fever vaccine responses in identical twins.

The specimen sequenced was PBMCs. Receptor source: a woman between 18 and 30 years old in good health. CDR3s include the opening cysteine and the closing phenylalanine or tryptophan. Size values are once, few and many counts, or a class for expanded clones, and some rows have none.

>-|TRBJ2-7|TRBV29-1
CSVVAGQPATYEQYF
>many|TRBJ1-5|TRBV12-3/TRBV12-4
CASSSAGRSNQPQHF
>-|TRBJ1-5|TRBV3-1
CASSQDHPISNQPQHF
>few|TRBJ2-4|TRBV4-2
CASSPRTSGENENIQYF
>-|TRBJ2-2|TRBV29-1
CSVDWGDTGELFF
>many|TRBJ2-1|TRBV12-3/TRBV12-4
CASSLVSGYNEQFF
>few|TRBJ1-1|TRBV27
CASRTEPGHPNTEAFF
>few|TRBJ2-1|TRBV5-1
CASSFLASHTYNEQFF
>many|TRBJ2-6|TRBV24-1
CATSDSTGSGANVLTF
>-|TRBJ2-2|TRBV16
CASSPGQVVTGELFF
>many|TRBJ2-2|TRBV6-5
CASSYSFRLAETTGELFF
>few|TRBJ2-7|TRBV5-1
CASSLGATLGAVDEQYF
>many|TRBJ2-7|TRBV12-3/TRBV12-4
CASSSTLVFAYF
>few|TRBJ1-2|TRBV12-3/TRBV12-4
CASSADRNYGYTF
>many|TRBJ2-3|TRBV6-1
CASTTVGLSTDTQYF
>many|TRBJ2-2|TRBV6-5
CASSSRGQGRDTGELFF
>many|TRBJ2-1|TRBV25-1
CASSEEIREPSSYNEQFF
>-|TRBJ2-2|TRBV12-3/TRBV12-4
CASGFRRGSNTGELFF
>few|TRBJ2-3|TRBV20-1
CSAILGGSSTDTQYF
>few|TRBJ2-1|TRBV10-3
CAISDRLAGVDEQFF
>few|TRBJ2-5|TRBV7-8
CASSPQGGGEGWETQYF
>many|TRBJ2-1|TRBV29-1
CSVGLGGQSSYNEQFF
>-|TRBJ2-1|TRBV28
CASSLSTSGKYNEQFF
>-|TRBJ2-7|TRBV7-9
CASSPSGLAVYEQYF
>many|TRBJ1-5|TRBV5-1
CASSPDGNQPQHF
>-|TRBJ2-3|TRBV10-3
CAIGERGTDTQYF
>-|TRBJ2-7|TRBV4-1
CASSPAAGVYEQYF
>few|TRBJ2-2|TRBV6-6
CASSFGAAGELFF
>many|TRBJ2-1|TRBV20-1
CSAAQPQQFF
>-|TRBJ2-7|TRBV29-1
CSVEQPNGYEQYF
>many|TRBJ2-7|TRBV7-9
CASSLVSSYEQYF
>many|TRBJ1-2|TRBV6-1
CASSKEGRGYTF
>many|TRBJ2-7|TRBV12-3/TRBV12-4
CASSFMGGRDGQYF
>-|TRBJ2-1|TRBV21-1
CASSKGGEGTEQFF
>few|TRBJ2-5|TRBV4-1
CASSQDPSGVWTYF
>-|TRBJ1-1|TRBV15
CATSRDGGTGDAEAFF
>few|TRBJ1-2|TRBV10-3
CAISESTGKYGYTF
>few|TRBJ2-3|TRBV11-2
CASSFRGSGGTDTQYF
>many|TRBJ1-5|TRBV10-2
CASSVSYSNQPQHF
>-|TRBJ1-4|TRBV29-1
CSVEVPGQGEKLFF
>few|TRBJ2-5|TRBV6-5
CASSYLDREQETQYF
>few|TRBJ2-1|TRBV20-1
CSARSTQSSYNEQFF
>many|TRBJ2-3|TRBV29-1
CSVDIRELGADTQYF
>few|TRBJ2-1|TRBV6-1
CASYPHRAGEQFF
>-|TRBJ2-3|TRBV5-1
CASSPELAGGADTQYF
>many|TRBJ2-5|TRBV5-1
CASCARGEETQYF
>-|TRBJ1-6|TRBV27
CASSRAGAAESPLHF
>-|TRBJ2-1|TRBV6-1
CASSPPLAGGPKFF